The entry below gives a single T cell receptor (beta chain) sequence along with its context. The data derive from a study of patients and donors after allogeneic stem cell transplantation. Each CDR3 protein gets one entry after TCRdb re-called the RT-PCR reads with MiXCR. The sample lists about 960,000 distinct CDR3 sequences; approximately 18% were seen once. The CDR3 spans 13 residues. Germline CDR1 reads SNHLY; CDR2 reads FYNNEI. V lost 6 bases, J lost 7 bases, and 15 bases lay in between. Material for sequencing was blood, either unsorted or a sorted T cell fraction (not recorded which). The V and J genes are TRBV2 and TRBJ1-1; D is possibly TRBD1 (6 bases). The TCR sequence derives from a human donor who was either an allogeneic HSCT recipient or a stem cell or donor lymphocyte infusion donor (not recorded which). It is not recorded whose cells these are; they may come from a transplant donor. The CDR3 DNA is TGTGCCAGCAGACCAAACAGGGAGGGTGAAGCTTTCTTT. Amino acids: CASRPNREGEAFF.